A selection of T cell receptor beta chains follows, all from one sample in a study of Ad26.COV2.S vaccination and SARS-CoV-2 variants. Method: immunoSEQ multiplex PCR; TCRdb's copy keeps in-frame clones and lacks some. This table holds some 290,000 clones, 85% found once. The sample was peripheral blood, taken in a trial of Ad26.COV2.S vaccine versus placebo. These receptors all stem from a person aged 18-60 years who received the Ad26.COV2.S COVID-19 vaccine or a placebo. CDR3s leave out the opening cysteine and the closing phenylalanine or tryptophan.

>14|TRBV6-6
ASSSLDGATNEKLF
>14|TRBV5-5
ASSLAGTLVVGEQF
>14|TRBV21-1
ASSKVGETSTDTQY
>16|TRBV5-1
ASSPGRGFGFPQETQY
>15|TRBV11-2
ASSFTFGVARTDTQY
>12|TRBV5-5
ASTGTANTGELF
>13|TRBV7-9
ASRIAVGGVSPLH
>13|TRBV14
ASSSRTVWSYEQY
>10|TRBV5-4
ASSPFMGGYT
>10|TRBV3-1/TRBV3-2
ASSQGLYEQY
>13|TRBV18
ASSRGRDHGNTIY
>12|TRBV5-1
ASSLAGDGAPLH
>12|TRBV27
ASSFRASTDTQY
>11|TRBV6-4
ASSERPGYGYT
>13|TRBV7-9
ASSKSGGSSYEQY
>14|TRBV5-1
ASSRSPGQGENGYT
>13|TRBV28
ASTSPVEQLYGYT
>13|TRBV5-1
ASSLYSGVNTEAF
>13|TRBV27
ASSNLGGANQPQH
>11|TRBV28
ASNPDRGRGYT
>12|TRBV5-1
ASQGLALAGELF
>13|TRBV11-2
ASSLGTGGLSEQY
>12|TRBV4-1
ASSQDHPRDTIY
>17|TRBV28
ASRKYPGQGPPTNQPQH
>15|TRBV18
ASSSYLRQGGADTQY
>11|TRBV10-3
AIRDGSYNEQF
>11|TRBV7-9
ASSSDRDYGYT
>12|TRBV19
ASSMTRGTGELF
>11|TRBV5-1
ASRGQGESEQY
>15|TRBV11-2
ASSLDGEQTNTGELF
>13|TRBV5-1
ASGWTSGLVETQY
>13|TRBV6-5
ASSTDRAEYNEQF
>13|TRBV28
ASSPGVGSVNIQY
>13|TRBV5-1
ASSRGTELNYGYT
>15|TRBV27
ASSDRDRSSYNSPLH
>14|TRBV6-2/TRBV6-3
ASSYWQGYSNQPQH
>12|TRBV3-1/TRBV3-2
ASSQRGAYNEQF
>15|TRBV18
ASSPLRVPPDGEKLF
>13|TRBV4-2
ASSQEYGDRTEAF
>16|TRBV5-6
ASSLRRGTGLGDTEAF
>13|TRBV24-1
ATSDASAYQETQY
>12|TRBV7-9
ASSPRDRGTEAF
>10|TRBV5-1
ASSLAVDEQF
>12|TRBV2
ASSPTGVDYGYT
>12|TRBV6-5
ASSSPSAGNTIY